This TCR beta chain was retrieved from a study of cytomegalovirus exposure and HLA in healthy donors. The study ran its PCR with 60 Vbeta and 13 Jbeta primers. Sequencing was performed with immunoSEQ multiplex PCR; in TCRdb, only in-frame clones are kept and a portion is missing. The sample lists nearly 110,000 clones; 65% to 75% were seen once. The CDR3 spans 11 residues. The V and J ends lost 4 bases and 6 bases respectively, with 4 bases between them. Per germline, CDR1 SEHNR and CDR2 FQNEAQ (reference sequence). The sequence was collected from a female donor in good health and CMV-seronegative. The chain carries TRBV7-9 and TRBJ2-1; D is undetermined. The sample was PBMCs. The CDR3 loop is CASSYSNEQFF. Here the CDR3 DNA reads TGTGCCAGCAGCTACTCCAATGAGCAGTTCTTC. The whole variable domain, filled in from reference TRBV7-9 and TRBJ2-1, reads DTGVSQNPRHKITKRGQNVTFRCDPISEHNRLYWYRQTLGQGPEFLTYFQNEAQLEKSRLLSDRFSAERPKGSFSTLEIQRTEQGDSAMYLCASSYSNEQFFGPGTRLTVL.